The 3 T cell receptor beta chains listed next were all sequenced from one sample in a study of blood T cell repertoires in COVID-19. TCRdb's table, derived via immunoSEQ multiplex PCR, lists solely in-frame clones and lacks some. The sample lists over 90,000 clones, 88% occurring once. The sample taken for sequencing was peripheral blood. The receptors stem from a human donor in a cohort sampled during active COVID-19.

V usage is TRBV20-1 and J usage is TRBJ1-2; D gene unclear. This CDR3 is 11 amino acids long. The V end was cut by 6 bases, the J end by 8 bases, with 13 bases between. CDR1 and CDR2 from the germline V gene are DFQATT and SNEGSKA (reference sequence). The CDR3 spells CSAPRSSGYTF. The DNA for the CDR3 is TGCAGTGCCCCTCGGAGTTCGGGCTACACCTTC.

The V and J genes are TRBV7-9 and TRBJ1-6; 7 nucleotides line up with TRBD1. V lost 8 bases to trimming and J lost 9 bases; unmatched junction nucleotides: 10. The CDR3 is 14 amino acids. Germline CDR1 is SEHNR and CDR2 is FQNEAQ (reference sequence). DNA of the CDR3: TGTGCCAGCTGCCCGACAGGGAGTAGTTCACCCCTCCACTTT. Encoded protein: CASCPTGSSSPLHF.

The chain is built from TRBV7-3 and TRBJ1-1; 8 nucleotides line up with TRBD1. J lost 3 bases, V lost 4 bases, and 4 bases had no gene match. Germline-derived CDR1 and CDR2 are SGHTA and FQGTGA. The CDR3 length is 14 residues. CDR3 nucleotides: TGTGCCAGCAGCTCGACAGGGGAGGACACTGAAGCTTTCTTT. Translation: CASSSTGEDTEAFF.